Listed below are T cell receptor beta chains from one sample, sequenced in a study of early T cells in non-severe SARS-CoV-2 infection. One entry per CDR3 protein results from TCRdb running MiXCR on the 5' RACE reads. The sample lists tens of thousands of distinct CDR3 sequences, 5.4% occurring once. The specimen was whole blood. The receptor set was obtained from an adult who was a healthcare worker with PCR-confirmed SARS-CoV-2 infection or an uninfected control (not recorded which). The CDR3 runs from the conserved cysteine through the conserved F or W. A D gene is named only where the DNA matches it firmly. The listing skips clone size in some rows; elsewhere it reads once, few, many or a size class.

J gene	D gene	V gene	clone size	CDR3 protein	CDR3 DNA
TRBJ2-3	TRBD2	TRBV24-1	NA	CATSDFWEGGTQYF	TGTGCCACCAGTGATTTTTGGGAGGGAGGTACGCAGTATTTT
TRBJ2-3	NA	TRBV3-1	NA	CASSHRSGSTDTQYF	TGTGCCAGCAGCCACCGAAGCGGGAGCACAGATACGCAGTATTTT
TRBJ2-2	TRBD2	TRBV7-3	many	CASSSPGGKGTGELFF	TGTGCCAGCAGCTCACCCGGGGGGAAAGGCACCGGGGAGCTGTTTTTT
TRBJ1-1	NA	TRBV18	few	CASPTGTCTEAFF	TGTGCCAGCCCCACAGGGACATGCACTGAAGCTTTCTTT
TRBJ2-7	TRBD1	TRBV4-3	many	CASSQDWRQGSDEQYF	TGCGCCAGCAGCCAAGATTGGAGACAGGGGTCTGACGAGCAGTACTTC
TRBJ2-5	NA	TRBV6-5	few	CASSYAGTQETQYF	TGTGCCAGCAGTTACGCGGGGACCCAAGAGACCCAGTACTTC
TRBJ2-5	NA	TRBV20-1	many	CSARDIGVGLLGQETQYF	TGCAGTGCTAGAGATATTGGCGTGGGGCTGCTAGGTCAAGAGACCCAGTACTTC
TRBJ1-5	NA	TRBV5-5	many	CASSPLTNQPQHF	TGTGCCAGCAGCCCGCTTACTAATCAGCCCCAGCATTTT
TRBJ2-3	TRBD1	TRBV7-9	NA	CASSFGQGLTDTQYF	TGTGCCAGCAGCTTCGGACAGGGTTTAACAGATACGCAGTATTTT
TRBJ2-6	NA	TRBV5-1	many	CASSWMDTGSSGANVLTF	TGCGCCAGCAGCTGGATGGATACAGGGTCCTCTGGGGCCAACGTCCTGACTTTC
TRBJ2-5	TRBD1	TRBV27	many	CASSTRDREETQYF	TGTGCCAGCAGTACAAGGGACAGGGAAGAGACCCAGTACTTC
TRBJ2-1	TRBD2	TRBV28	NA	CASSPTSGEWVVNEQFF	TGTGCCAGCAGTCCGACTAGCGGGGAGTGGGTGGTTAATGAGCAGTTCTTC
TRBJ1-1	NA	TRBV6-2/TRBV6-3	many	CASSNRNTEAFF	TGTGCCAGCAGTAACAGGAACACTGAAGCTTTCTTT
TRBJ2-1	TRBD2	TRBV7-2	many	CASSPGLAAYNEQFF	TGTGCCAGCAGCCCCGGACTAGCGGCATACAATGAGCAGTTCTTC
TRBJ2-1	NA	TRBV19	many	CASSGVIGNEQFF	TGTGCCAGTAGTGGGGTAATTGGGAATGAGCAGTTCTTC
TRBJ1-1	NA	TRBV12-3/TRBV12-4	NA	CASSKQGSEAFF	TGTGCCAGCAGTAAACAGGGCTCTGAAGCTTTCTTT
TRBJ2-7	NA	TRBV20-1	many	CSARRQLDSYEQYF	TGCAGTGCTAGAAGGCAGCTAGACTCCTACGAGCAGTACTTC
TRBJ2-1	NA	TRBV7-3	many	CASSLTYSLNEQFF	TGTGCCAGCAGCTTAACATACAGCCTTAATGAGCAGTTCTTC
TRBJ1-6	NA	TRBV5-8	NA	CASSLAGARSPLHF	TGTGCCAGCAGCTTGGCCGGAGCGAGATCGCCCCTCCACTTT
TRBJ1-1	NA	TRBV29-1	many	CSAKGGTEAFF	TGCAGCGCTAAAGGAGGCACTGAAGCTTTCTTT
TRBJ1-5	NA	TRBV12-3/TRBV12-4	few	CASSLGGWNQPQHF	TGTGCCAGCAGTTTAGGGGGGTGGAATCAGCCCCAGCATTTT
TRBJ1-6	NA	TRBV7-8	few	CASSPGDNSPLHF	TGTGCCAGCAGCCCCGGGGACAATTCACCCCTCCACTTT
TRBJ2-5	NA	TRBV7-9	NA	CASSHTKETQYF	TGTGCCAGCAGCCACACCAAAGAGACCCAGTACTTC
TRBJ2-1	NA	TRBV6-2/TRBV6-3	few	CASSTQDEQFF	TGTGCCAGCAGTACACAGGATGAGCAGTTCTTC
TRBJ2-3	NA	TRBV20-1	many	CSASTPPTDTQYF	TGCAGTGCTAGTACTCCACCCACAGATACGCAGTATTTT
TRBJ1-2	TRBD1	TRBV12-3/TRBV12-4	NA	CASSNVDRGTYGYTF	TGTGCCAGCAGCAACGTGGACAGGGGAACCTATGGCTACACCTTC
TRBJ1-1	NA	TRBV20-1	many	CSARGTDTEAFF	TGCAGTGCTAGAGGTACAGATACTGAAGCTTTCTTT
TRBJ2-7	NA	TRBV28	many	CATTPGGSAYEQYF	TGTGCCACCACCCCCGGGGGCTCCGCGTATGAGCAGTACTTC
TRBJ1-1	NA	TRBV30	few	CAWKRFTEAFF	TGTGCCTGGAAGAGGTTCACTGAAGCTTTCTTT
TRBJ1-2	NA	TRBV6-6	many	CASSSPRPYGYTF	TGTGCCAGCAGTTCCCCAAGACCCTATGGCTACACCTTC
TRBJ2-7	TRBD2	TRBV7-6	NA	CASSQLAGETYEQYF	TGTGCCAGCAGCCAACTAGCGGGAGAAACCTACGAGCAGTACTTC
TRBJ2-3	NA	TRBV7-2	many	CASTPWGGGTDTQYF	TGTGCCAGCACCCCCTGGGGCGGGGGCACAGATACGCAGTATTTT
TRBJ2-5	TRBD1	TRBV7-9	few	CASSPQDRNQETQYF	TGTGCCAGCAGCCCCCAGGACAGGAACCAAGAGACCCAGTACTTC
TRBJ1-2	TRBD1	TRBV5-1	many	CASSLTRTGGAVRGHGYTF	TGCGCCAGCAGTCTTACCCGGACAGGGGGCGCGGTGAGAGGTCATGGCTACACCTTC
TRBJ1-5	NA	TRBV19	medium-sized	CASSIKIQSGNQPQHF	TGTGCCAGTAGTATAAAAATCCAGTCTGGCAATCAGCCCCAGCATTTT
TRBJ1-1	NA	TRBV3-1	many	CASSQGVANTEAFF	TGTGCCAGCAGCCAAGGGGTCGCGAACACTGAAGCTTTCTTT
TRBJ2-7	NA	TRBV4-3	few	CASSQALGQDEQYF	TGCGCCAGCAGCCAAGCTTTGGGGCAAGACGAGCAGTACTTC
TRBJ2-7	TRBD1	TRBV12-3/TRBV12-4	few	CASSRGGAGPREQYF	TGTGCCAGCAGTAGAGGGGGCGCGGGCCCGAGGGAGCAGTACTTC
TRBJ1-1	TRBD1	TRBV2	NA	CASRGQGWNTEAFF	TGTGCCAGCAGGGGACAGGGTTGGAACACTGAAGCTTTCTTT
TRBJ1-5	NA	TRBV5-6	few	CASSLSNQPQHF	TGTGCCAGCAGCTTGAGTAATCAGCCCCAGCATTTT
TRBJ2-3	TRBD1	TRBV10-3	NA	CAISNTGDGTDTQYF	TGTGCCATCAGTAATACAGGGGACGGCACAGATACGCAGTATTTT
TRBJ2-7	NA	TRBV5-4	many	CASSLWGAVDEQYF	TGTGCCAGCAGCTTGTGGGGGGCGGTGGACGAGCAGTACTTC
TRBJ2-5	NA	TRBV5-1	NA	CASSLARQARETQYF	TGCGCCAGCAGCTTGGCCCGGCAGGCTAGAGAGACCCAGTACTTC
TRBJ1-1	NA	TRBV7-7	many	CASSSLIVDRNTEAFF	TGTGCTAGCAGCTCTTTGATTGTGGATCGGAACACTGAAGCTTTCTTT
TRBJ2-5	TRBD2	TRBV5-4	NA	CASSLAGAGGTQYF	TGTGCCAGCAGCTTGGCCGGGGCGGGGGGGACCCAGTACTTC
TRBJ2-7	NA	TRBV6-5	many	CASSLTGLSSYEQYF	TGTGCCAGCAGCCTGACAGGCCTGAGCTCCTACGAGCAGTACTTC
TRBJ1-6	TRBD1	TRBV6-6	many	CASSPDRSYSPLHF	TGTGCCAGCAGCCCGGACAGGTCTTATTCACCCCTCCACTTT
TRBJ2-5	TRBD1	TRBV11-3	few	CASSLGGQGTQTQYF	TGTGCCAGCAGCTTAGGGGGACAGGGGACGCAGACCCAGTACTTC
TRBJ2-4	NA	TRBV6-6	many	CASSYSRDKDIQYF	TGTGCCAGCAGTTACTCCCGGGACAAGGACATTCAGTACTTC
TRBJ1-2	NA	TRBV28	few	CASSFVSWSGGYTF	TGTGCCAGCAGTTTTGTGTCCTGGAGCGGTGGCTACACCTTC
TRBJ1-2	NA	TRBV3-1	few	CASSQDGMRYGYTF	TGTGCCAGCAGCCAAGATGGAATGCGCTATGGCTACACCTTC
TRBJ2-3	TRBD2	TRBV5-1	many	CASSLAGTSGDTDTQYF	TGCGCCAGCAGCTTGGCCGGGACTAGCGGGGACACAGATACGCAGTATTTT
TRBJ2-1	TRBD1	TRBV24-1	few	CARSRGRHEGEQFF	TGTGCCAGGTCGAGGGGGCGGCATGAAGGTGAGCAGTTCTTC
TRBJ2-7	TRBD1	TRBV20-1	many	CSARGTGGQQYF	TGCAGTGCTAGAGGAACAGGGGGCCAGCAGTACTTC